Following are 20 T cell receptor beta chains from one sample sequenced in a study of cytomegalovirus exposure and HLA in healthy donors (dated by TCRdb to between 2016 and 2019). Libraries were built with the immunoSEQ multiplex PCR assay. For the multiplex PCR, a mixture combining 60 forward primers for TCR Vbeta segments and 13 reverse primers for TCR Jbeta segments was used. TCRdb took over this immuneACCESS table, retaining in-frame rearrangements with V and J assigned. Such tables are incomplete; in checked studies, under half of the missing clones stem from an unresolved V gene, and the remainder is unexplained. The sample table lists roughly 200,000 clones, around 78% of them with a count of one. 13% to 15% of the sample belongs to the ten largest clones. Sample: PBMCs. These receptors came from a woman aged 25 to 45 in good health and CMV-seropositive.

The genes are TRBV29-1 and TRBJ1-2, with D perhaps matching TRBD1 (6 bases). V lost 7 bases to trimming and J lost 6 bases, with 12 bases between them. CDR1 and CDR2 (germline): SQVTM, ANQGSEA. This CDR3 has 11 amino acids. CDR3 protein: CSAVEGDGYTF. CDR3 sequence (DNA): TGCAGCGCCGTAGAGGGGGATGGCTACACCTTC. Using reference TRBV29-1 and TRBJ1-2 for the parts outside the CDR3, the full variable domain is SAVISQKPSRDICQRGTSLTIQCQVDSQVTMMFWYRQQPGQSLTLIATANQGSEATYESGFVIDKFPISRPNLTFSTLTVSNMSPEDSSIYLCSAVEGDGYTFGSGTRLTVV.

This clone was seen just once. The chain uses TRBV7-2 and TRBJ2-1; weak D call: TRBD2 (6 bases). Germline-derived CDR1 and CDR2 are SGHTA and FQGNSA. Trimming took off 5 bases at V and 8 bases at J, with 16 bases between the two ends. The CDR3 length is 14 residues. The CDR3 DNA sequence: TGTGCCAGCAGCCTTACTAGCAGCGAGGATGAGCAGTTCTTC. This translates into CASSLTSSEDEQFF.

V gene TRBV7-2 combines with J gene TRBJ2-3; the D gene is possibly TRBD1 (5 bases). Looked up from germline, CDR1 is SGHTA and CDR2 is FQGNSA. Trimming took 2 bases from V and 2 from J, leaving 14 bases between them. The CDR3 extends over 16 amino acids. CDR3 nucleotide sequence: TGTGCCAGCAGCTTAAACCCCGGCAGGGCCACAGATACGCAGTATTTT. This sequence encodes CASSLNPGRATDTQYF.

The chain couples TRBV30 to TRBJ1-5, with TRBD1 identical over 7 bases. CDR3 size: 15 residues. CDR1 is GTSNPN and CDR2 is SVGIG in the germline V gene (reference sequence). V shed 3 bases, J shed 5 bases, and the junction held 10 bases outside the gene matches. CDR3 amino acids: CAWSNDREGYQPQHF. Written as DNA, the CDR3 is TGTGCCTGGAGCAACGACAGGGAAGGATATCAGCCCCAGCATTTT.

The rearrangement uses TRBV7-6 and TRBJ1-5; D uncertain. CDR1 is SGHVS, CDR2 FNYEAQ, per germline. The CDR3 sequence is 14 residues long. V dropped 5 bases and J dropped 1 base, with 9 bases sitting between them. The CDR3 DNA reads TGTGCCAGCAGCCCCACTACGAGCAATCAGCCCCAGCATTTT. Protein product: CASSPTTSNQPQHF.

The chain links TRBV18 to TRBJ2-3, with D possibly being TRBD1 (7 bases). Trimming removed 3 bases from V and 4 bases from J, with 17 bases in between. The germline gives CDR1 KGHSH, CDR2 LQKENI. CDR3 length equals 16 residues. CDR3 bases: TGTGCCAGCTCACCGGGTGTCAGGGGGACTTCAGATACGCAGTATTTT. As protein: CASSPGVRGTSDTQYF.

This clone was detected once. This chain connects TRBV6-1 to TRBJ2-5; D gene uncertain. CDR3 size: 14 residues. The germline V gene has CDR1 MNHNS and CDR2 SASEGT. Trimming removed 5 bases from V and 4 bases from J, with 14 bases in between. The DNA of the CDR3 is TGTGCCAGCAGTCTCCAGCCAGGTCCAGAGACCCAGTACTTC. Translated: CASSLQPGPETQYF.

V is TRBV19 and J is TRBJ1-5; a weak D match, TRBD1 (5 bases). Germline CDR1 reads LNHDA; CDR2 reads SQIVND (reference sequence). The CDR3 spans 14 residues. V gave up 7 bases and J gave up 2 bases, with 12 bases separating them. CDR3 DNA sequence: TGTGCCAGTACCCCAGGGAGGGGCAATCAGCCCCAGCATTTT. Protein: CASTPGRGNQPQHF.

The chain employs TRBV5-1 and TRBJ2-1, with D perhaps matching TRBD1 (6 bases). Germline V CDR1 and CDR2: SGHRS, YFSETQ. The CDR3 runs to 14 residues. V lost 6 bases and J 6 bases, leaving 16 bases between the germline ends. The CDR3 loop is CASTLDSTSNEQFF. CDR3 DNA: TGCGCCAGCACTCTGGACAGTACGTCCAATGAGCAGTTCTTC.

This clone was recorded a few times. The CDR3 coding sequence is TGTGCCAGCAGCTTGGTACGGAATGAGCAGTTCTTC. Translation gives CASSLVRNEQFF. The rearrangement joins TRBV5-4 to TRBJ2-1; no firm D call. Germline V CDR1 and CDR2: SGHNT, YYREEE (reference sequence). V lost 0 bases, J lost 7 bases, and 5 bases lay in between. The CDR3 sequence is 12 residues long.

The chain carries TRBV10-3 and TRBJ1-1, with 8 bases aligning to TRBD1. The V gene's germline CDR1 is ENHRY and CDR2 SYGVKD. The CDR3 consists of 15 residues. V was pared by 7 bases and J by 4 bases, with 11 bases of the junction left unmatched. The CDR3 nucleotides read TGTGCCATCAAGGATATGGACAGGGCTGGCACTGAAGCTTTCTTT. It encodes CAIKDMDRAGTEAFF.

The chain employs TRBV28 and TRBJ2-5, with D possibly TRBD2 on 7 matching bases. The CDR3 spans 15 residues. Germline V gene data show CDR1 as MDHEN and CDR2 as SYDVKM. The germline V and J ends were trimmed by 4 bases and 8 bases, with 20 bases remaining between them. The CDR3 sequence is CASSSGGQMSNTQYF. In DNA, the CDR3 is TGTGCCAGCAGTTCGGGAGGACAGATGTCGAACACCCAGTACTTC. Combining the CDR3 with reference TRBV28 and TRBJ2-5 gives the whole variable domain DVKVTQSSRYLVKRTGEKVFLECVQDMDHENMFWYRQDPGLGLRLIYFSYDVKMKEKGDIPEGYSVSREKKERFSLILESASTNQTSMYLCASSSGGQMSNTQYFGPGTRLLVL.

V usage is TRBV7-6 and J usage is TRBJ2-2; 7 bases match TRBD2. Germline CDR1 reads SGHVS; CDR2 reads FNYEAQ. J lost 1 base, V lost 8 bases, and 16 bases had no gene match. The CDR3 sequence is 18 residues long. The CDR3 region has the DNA TGTGCCAGCTGCCGGAGCCCAAGCGGGATAAAGAACACCGGGGAGCTGTTTTTT. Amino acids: CASCRSPSGIKNTGELFF.

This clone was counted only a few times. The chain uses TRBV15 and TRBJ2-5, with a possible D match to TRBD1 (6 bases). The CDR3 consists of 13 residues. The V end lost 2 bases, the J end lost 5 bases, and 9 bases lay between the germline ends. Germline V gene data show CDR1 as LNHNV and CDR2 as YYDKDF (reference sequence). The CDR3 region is CATSRNREETQYF. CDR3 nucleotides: TGTGCCACCAGCAGAAACAGGGAGGAGACCCAGTACTTC.

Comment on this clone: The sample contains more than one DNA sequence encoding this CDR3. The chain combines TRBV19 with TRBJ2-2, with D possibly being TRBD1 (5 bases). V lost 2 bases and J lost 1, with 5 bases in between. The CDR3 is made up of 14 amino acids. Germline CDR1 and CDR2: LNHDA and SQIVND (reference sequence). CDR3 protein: CASSIQGNTGELFF. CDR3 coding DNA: TGTGCCAGTAGTATACAGGGGAACACCGGGGAGCTGTTTTTT.

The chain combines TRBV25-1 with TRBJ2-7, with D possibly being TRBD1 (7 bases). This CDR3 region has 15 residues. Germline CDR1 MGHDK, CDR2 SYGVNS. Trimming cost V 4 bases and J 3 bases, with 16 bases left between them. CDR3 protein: CASSGLYQGGYEQYF. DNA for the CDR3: TGTGCCAGCAGTGGCCTTTATCAGGGGGGCTACGAGCAGTACTTC.

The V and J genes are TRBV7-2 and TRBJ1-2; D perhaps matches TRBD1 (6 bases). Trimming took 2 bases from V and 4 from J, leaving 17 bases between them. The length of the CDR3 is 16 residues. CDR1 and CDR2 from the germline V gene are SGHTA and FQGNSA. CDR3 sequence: CASSLKGVGWSYGYTF. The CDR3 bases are TGTGCCAGCAGCTTAAAGGGGGTGGGGTGGTCCTATGGCTACACCTTC. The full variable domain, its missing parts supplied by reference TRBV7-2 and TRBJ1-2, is GAGVSQSPSNKVTEKGKDVELRCDPISGHTALYWYRQSLGQGLEFLIYFQGNSAPDKSGLPSDRFSAERTGGSVSTLTIQRTQQEDSAVYLCASSLKGVGWSYGYTFGSGTRLTVV.

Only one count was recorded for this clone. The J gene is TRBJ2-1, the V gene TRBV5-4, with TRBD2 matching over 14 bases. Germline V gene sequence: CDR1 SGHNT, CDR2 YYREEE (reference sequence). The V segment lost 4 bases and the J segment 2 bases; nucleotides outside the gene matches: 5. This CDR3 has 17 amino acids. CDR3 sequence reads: CASSTPGLAGAYNEQFF. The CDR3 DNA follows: TGTGCCAGCAGCACCCCGGGACTAGCGGGGGCCTACAATGAGCAGTTCTTC.

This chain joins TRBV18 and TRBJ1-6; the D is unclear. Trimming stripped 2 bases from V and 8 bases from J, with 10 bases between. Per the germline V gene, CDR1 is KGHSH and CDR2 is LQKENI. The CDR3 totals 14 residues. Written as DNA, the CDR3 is TGTGCCAGCTCACCAAGGAGATCCGATTCACCCCTCCACTTT. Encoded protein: CASSPRRSDSPLHF.

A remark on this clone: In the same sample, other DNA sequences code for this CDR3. CDR3 protein: CASSYRTRNGYTF. The DNA for the CDR3 is TGTGCCAGCAGCTATCGGACAAGGAATGGCTACACCTTC. The rearrangement uses TRBV13 and TRBJ1-2, with a weak D call TRBD1 (5 bases). Germline CDR1 reads PRHDT; CDR2 reads FYEKMQ (reference sequence). V lost 4 bases to trimming and J lost 6 bases, with 12 bases between them. The CDR3 extends over 13 amino acids. Full variable domain (missing parts from reference TRBV13 and TRBJ1-2): AAGVIQSPRHLIKEKRETATLKCYPIPRHDTVYWYQQGPGQDPQFLISFYEKMQSDKGSIPDRFSAQQFSDYHSELNMSSLELGDSALYFCASSYRTRNGYTFGSGTRLTVV.